This TCR beta chain was retrieved from a study of blood T cell repertoires in COVID-19. Study summary: Sample material is recorded as cDNA or gDNA derived from T cells, B-cell-depleted T cells, or PBMCs.

In the original analysis: How many nucleated cells were present was estimated from reference gene primer amplification. Repertoires were generated with immunoSEQ multiplex PCR, while TCRdb's copy carries only in-frame clones and drops some. The V and J calls and clone size are taken from that table; D and trimming were inferred from the DNA. The sample shows about 210,000 clones, roughly nine tenths of them seen only once. V shed 9 bases and J shed 4 bases, with 9 bases lying between them. The CDR3 loop spans 11 amino acids. This clone has just a few counts. The origin of this receptor is a man aged 25-45 years with acute or convalescent COVID-19. The chain carries TRBV12-3 or TRBV12-4 and TRBJ1-2; no firm D call. Sequencing was performed on peripheral blood. In DNA form, the CDR3 reads TGTGCCAGAATTGAGGGCTATGGCTACACCTTC. Residues: CARIEGYGYTF.